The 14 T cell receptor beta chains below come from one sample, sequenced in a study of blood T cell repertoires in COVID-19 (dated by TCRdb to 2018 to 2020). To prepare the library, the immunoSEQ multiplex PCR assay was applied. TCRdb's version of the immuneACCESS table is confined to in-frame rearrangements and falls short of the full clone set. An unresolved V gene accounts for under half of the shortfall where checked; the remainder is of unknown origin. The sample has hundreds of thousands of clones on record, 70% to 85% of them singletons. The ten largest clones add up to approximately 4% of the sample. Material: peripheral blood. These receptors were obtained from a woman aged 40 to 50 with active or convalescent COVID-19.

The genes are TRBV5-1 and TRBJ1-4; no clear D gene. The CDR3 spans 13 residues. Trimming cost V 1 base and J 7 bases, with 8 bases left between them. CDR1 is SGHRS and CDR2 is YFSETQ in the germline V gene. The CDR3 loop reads CASSLSDSEKLFF. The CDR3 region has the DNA TGCGCCAGCAGCTTGTCCGACTCTGAAAAACTGTTTTTT.

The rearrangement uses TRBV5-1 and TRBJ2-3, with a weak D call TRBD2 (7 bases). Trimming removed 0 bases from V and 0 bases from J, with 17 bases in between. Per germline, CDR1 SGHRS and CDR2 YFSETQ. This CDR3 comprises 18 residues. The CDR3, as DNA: TGCGCCAGCAGCTTGGCTCGGGGGGCCGTATCTAGCACAGATACGCAGTATTTT. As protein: CASSLARGAVSSTDTQYF.

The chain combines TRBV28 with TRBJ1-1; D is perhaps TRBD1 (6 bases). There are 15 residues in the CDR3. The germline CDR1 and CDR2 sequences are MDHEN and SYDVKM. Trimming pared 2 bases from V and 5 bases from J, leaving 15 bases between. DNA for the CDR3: TGTGCCAGCAGTTTAAATAAGGGCAGGGGTACTGAAGCTTTCTTT. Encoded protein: CASSLNKGRGTEAFF.

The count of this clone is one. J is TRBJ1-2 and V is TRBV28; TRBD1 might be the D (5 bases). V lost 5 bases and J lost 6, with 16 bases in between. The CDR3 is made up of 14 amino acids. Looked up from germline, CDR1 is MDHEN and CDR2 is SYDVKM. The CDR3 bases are TGTGCCAGCAGTGTTCCCCGGGACTTAAATGGCTACACCTTC. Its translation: CASSVPRDLNGYTF.

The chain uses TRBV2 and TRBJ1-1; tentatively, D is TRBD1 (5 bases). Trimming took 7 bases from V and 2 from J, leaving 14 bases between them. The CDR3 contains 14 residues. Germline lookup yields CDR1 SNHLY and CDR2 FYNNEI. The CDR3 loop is CASTMEGSNTEAFF. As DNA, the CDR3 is TGTGCCAGCACTATGGAGGGGTCCAACACTGAAGCTTTCTTT.

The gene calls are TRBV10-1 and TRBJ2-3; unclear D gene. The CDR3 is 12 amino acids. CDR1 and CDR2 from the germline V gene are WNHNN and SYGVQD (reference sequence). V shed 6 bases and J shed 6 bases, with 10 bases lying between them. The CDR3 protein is CASRRWFDTQYF. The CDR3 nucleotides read TGCGCCAGCAGGCGATGGTTTGATACGCAGTATTTT.

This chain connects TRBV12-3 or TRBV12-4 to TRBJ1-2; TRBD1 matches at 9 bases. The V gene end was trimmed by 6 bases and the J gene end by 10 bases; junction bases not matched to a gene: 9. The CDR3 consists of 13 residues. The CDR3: CASRPTGGAYYTF. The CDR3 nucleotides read TGTGCCAGCAGACCAACAGGGGGCGCTTACTACACCTTC.

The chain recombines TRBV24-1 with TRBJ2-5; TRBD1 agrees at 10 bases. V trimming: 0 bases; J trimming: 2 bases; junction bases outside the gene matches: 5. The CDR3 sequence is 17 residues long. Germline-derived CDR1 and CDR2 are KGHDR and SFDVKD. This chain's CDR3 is CATSDLGDRGGQETQYF. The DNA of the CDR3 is TGTGCCACCAGTGATTTGGGGGACAGGGGTGGTCAAGAGACCCAGTACTTC.

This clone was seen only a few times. Here the CDR3 DNA reads TGTGCCAGCAGTCTCGGTTCCTATAATTCACCCCTCCACTTT. Translated, it gives CASSLGSYNSPLHF. This chain links TRBV11-2 with TRBJ1-6; no definite D call. The CDR3 consists of 14 residues. The germline gives CDR1 SGHAT, CDR2 FQNNGV. V lost 6 bases, J lost 1 base, and 7 bases lay in between.

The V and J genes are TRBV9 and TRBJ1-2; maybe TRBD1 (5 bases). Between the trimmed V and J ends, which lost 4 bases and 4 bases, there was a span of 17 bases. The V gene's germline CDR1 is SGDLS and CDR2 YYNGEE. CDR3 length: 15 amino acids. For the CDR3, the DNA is TGTGCCAGCAGCCCCGGGGACTCCTCGGGCTATGGCTACACCTTC. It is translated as CASSPGDSSGYGYTF.

The CDR3 loop reads CASSLSGVAGELFF. CDR3 DNA: TGCGCCAGCAGCCTTAGCGGGGTGGCCGGGGAGCTGTTTTTT. The V gene is TRBV5-1, the J gene TRBJ2-2; 8 bases align to TRBD2. CDR1 and CDR2 from the germline V gene are SGHRS and YFSETQ. This CDR3 comprises 14 residues. J gave up 6 bases and V 4 bases, and 5 bases lay outside the gene matches.

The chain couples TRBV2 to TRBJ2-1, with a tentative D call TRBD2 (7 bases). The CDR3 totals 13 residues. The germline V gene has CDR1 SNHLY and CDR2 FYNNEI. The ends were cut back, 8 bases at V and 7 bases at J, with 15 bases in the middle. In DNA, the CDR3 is TGTGCCAGCGGACGGGGGGCACGGAATGAGCAGTTCTTC. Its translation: CASGRGARNEQFF.

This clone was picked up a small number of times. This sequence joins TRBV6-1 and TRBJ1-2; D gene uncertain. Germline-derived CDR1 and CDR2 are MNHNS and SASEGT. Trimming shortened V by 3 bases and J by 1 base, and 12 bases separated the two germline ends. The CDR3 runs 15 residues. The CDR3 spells CASSEAITFNYGYTF. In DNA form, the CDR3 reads TGTGCCAGCAGTGAGGCCATTACCTTTAACTATGGCTACACCTTC.

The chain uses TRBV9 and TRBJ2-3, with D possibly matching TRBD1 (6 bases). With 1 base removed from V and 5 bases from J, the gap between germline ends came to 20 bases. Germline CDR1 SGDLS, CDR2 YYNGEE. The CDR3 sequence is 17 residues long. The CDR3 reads CASSVSGTGLAIDTQYF. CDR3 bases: TGTGCCAGCAGCGTAAGTGGTACAGGGTTGGCGATAGATACGCAGTATTTT.